The 17 T cell receptor beta chains in this list originate from one sample, sequenced in a study of blood T cell repertoires in COVID-19. Measured with immunoSEQ multiplex PCR; TCRdb has only the in-frame clones, and not every one. The top ten clones hold 12% of a sample with about 81,000 clones, approximately 89% of them seen once. Sequencing was carried out using peripheral blood. Every receptor here comes from a man between 70 and 80 years old with active or convalescent COVID-19.

The rearrangement uses TRBV4-2 and TRBJ1-1; D perhaps matches TRBD1 (5 bases). Germline V gene lookup returns CDR1 LGHNA and CDR2 YNFKEQ. The V end was cut by 4 bases, the J end by 4 bases, with 13 bases between. The CDR3 runs 14 residues. The CDR3 loop reads CASSLSGVRTEAFF. The DNA of the CDR3 is TGTGCCAGCAGCCTTTCGGGGGTCCGCACTGAAGCTTTCTTT.

The chain couples TRBV5-4 to TRBJ1-1, with D possibly matching TRBD1 (5 bases). The CDR3 totals 14 residues. Germline lookup yields CDR1 SGHNT and CDR2 YYREEE (reference sequence). V was pared by 5 bases and J by 0 bases, with 11 bases between. The CDR3 protein is CASRGGGMNTEAFF. CDR3 DNA: TGTGCCAGCAGAGGTGGGGGGATGAACACTGAAGCTTTCTTT.

The chain combines TRBV5-4 with TRBJ2-3; the match to TRBD2 covers 7 bases. V lost 4 bases and J lost 5; bases outside the gene matches: 16. This CDR3 is 17 amino acids long. Germline CDR1 is SGHNT and CDR2 is YYREEE (reference sequence). In DNA, the CDR3 is TGTGCCAGCAGCCCGGGGGTAAGAGCGGGGCTCGGAGATACGCAGTATTTT. Its protein is CASSPGVRAGLGDTQYF.

The V gene is TRBV7-6, the J gene TRBJ2-5, with TRBD1 identical over 10 bases. Looked up from germline, CDR1 is SGHVS and CDR2 is FNYEAQ. CDR3 length: 18 amino acids. Trimming took 2 bases from V and 5 from J; bases not matched to a gene: 14. The CDR3 DNA sequence: TGTGCCAGCAGCTTAATTTGGGTCGACAGGGGGCGTGAGGAGACCCAGTACTTC. Protein sequence: CASSLIWVDRGREETQYF.

The DNA of the CDR3 is TGTGCCAGCACCATGGGGGGGACCACAGATACGCAGTATTTT. Translating gives CASTMGGTTDTQYF. This chain links TRBV5-4 with TRBJ2-3; 7 nucleotides align to TRBD2. Germline loops: CDR1 SGHNT, CDR2 YYREEE (reference sequence). CDR3 size: 14 residues. The trim removed 6 bases at V and 2 bases at J, leaving 6 bases unmatched.

V usage is TRBV28 and J usage is TRBJ1-1; D ambiguous. Looked up from germline, CDR1 is MDHEN and CDR2 is SYDVKM. V lost 5 bases to trimming and J lost 1 base, with 14 bases between them. The CDR3 totals 15 residues. The CDR3 region is CASSRNLLKNTEAFF. The CDR3, as DNA: TGTGCCAGCAGTCGCAACCTACTCAAGAACACTGAAGCTTTCTTT.

This clone was picked up one time. V gene TRBV27 combines with J gene TRBJ1-1; D call uncertain. There are 14 residues in the CDR3. V lost 5 bases and J lost 4, with 14 bases in between. Germline CDR1 is MNHEY and CDR2 is SMNVEV (reference sequence). The DNA of the CDR3 is TGTGCCAGCAGTCGATTGACCCAGGCCACTGAAGCTTTCTTT. Residues: CASSRLTQATEAFF.

The chain carries TRBV27 and TRBJ1-5; tentative D call: TRBD1 (6 bases). Germline assignment: CDR1 MNHEY and CDR2 SMNVEV (reference sequence). The CDR3 is 16 amino acids. V lost 4 bases, J lost 4 bases, and 17 bases lay in between. The CDR3 region is CASSSSWGGPNQPQHF. For the CDR3, the DNA is TGTGCCAGCAGTTCTTCCTGGGGGGGCCCGAATCAGCCCCAGCATTTT.

DNA for the CDR3: TGCGCCAGCAGCTTGGCCTTTCAGGCAGCTTCAAACACCGGGGAGCTGTTTTTT. Its protein is CASSLAFQAASNTGELFF. V and J are TRBV5-1 and TRBJ2-2; D gene uncertain. Trimming took off 0 bases at V and 2 bases at J, with 17 bases between the two ends. This CDR3 has 18 residues. Germline V lookup: CDR1 SGHRS, CDR2 YFSETQ.

The chain combines TRBV20-1 with TRBJ1-4, with 9 bases identical to TRBD1. The germline gives CDR1 DFQATT, CDR2 SNEGSKA (reference sequence). With V trimmed by 1 base and J by 16 bases, 4 bases remained unmatched. The CDR3 runs 11 residues. CDR3 sequence: CSARGDREEFF. The CDR3 DNA follows: TGCAGTGCTAGAGGGGACAGGGAAGAGTTTTTT.

This CDR3 is CAIADRGVYGYTF. CDR3 nucleotide sequence: TGTGCCATCGCAGACAGGGGGGTCTATGGCTACACCTTC. This sequence joins TRBV10-3 and TRBJ1-2; 9 bases line up with TRBD1. J gave up 4 bases and V 8 bases, and 5 bases lay outside the gene matches. The length of the CDR3 is 13 residues. The V gene's germline CDR1 is ENHRY and CDR2 SYGVKD.

V and J are TRBV5-6 and TRBJ2-2, with D tentatively TRBD1 (5 bases). V lost 2 bases and J lost 0, with 8 bases in between. CDR3 length equals 15 residues. Per germline, CDR1 SGHDT and CDR2 YYEEEE. Written as DNA, the CDR3 is TGTGCCAGCAGCTTCCCCAGGGCGAACACCGGGGAGCTGTTTTTT. Translated, it gives CASSFPRANTGELFF.

This chain connects TRBV15 to TRBJ2-7, with 14 bases identical to TRBD2. Per germline, CDR1 LNHNV and CDR2 YYDKDF (reference sequence). This CDR3 spans 15 amino acids. V shed 1 base and J 6 bases; nucleotides not matched to a gene: 2. CDR3 sequence reads: CATSRVTSGGGEQYF. CDR3 nucleotides: TGTGCCACCAGCAGAGTGACTAGCGGGGGGGGCGAGCAGTACTTC.

The V call is TRBV9, the J call TRBJ1-4, with 10 bases fitting TRBD1. After removal of 3 bases from V and 5 bases from J, the junction contained 7 bases not matched to a gene. The CDR3 contains 16 residues. CDR1 is SGDLS and CDR2 is YYNGEE in the germline V gene. CDR3 region: CASSETGGARNEKLFF. Here the CDR3 DNA reads TGTGCCAGCAGCGAGACAGGGGGCGCAAGAAATGAAAAACTGTTTTTT.

The CDR3 sequence is CASSEHRGRVYGYTF. As DNA, the CDR3 is TGTGCCAGCAGCGAACACAGGGGGCGCGTCTATGGCTACACCTTC. The chain combines TRBV11-2 with TRBJ1-2, with 9 positions matching TRBD1. V shed 5 bases and J 4 bases; nucleotides not matched to a gene: 8. Germline lookup yields CDR1 SGHAT and CDR2 FQNNGV. This CDR3 has 15 residues. The full variable domain, with the rest looked up from reference TRBV11-2 and TRBJ1-2, is EAGVAQSPRYKIIEKRQSVAFWCNPISGHATLYWYQQILGQGPKLLIQFQNNGVVDDSQLPKDRFSAERLKGVDSTLKIQPAKLEDSAVYLCASSEHRGRVYGYTFGSGTRLTVV.

The chain has TRBV7-8 and TRBJ2-2; TRBD2 might be the D (6 bases). The CDR3 sequence is 18 residues long. V dropped 6 bases and J dropped 7 bases, with 27 bases sitting between them. Germline lookup yields CDR1 SGHVS and CDR2 FQNEAQ. The CDR3 here is CASRPAGLYPRTGGELFF. In nucleotides, the CDR3 is TGTGCCAGCAGACCCGCGGGGCTGTACCCGCGAACAGGCGGGGAGCTGTTTTTT.

V usage is TRBV19 and J usage is TRBJ2-5; D is perhaps TRBD2 (5 bases). V gave up 5 bases and J gave up 2 bases, with 12 bases separating them. CDR1 and CDR2 from the germline V gene are LNHDA and SQIVND (reference sequence). The CDR3 runs to 14 residues. The DNA of the CDR3 is TGTGCCAGTAGTTCACTAGTATTACAAGAGACCCAGTACTTC. It encodes CASSSLVLQETQYF.